A selection of T cell receptor beta chains follows, all from one sample in a study of human T cells and chemical hapten exposure. TCRdb re-derived calls from the RACE reads in MiXCR, one entry per CDR3 protein. This sample has roughly 380,000 distinct CDR3 sequences, with roughly 4.8% found just once. The sample here was whole blood, taken in connection with sensitization to the hapten diphenylcyclopropenone (DPC). These receptors all come from a woman between 45 and 65 years old with alopecia areata. Some clones in this sample may be carry-over from other donors' samples. The CDR3 runs from the conserved cysteine through the conserved F or W. The order of the fields is D gene, clone size, V gene, J gene, CDR3 DNA, CDR3 protein. A D gene is named only where the DNA matches it firmly. Clone size is shown for a subset of rows, as once, few, many or a class of expanded clone.

TRBD2	-	TRBV27	TRBJ2-7	TGTGCCAGCAGCTACACTTCCGGGGGGGCCTCCGAGCAGTACTTC	CASSYTSGGASEQYF
-	many	TRBV6-2/TRBV6-3	TRBJ2-1	TGTGCCAGCAGTTACCGCCGTGGGGCGAGCGGTTCCAATGAGCAGTTCTTC	CASSYRRGASGSNEQFF
TRBD2	-	TRBV2	TRBJ2-7	TGTGCCAGCAGTGCTGCATTTTTTGGACTAGCGGCGGTTTCCTACGAGCAGTACTTC	CASSAAFFGLAAVSYEQYF
-	many	TRBV12-3/TRBV12-4	TRBJ1-2	TGTGCCAGCAGCTCCGTGGTACGGACGGTCTATGGCTACACCTTC	CASSSVVRTVYGYTF
TRBD2	-	TRBV27	TRBJ2-3	TGTGCCAGCAGCTTTAGCGGGAGGGTTGGAGATACGCAGTATTTT	CASSFSGRVGDTQYF
-	few	TRBV2	TRBJ2-5	TGTGCCAGCCGGCCGTCAGCGGGAGAGACCCAGTACTTC	CASRPSAGETQYF
TRBD1	many	TRBV29-1	TRBJ2-4	TGCAGCGCCATGGACAGGGGGCACCCCTTGGCCAAAAACATTCAGTACTTC	CSAMDRGHPLAKNIQYF
-	many	TRBV30	TRBJ1-2	TGTGCCTTAACCCCGAGCCTGTATGGCTACACCTTC	CALTPSLYGYTF
TRBD1	many	TRBV6-2/TRBV6-3	TRBJ1-2	TGTGCCAGCAGTTACTGGGACAGCCTTAACTATGGCTACACCTTC	CASSYWDSLNYGYTF
-	-	TRBV4-2	TRBJ2-1	TGTGCCAGCAGCCAAGATCTCCTGAATATCAATGGTGAGCAGTTCTTC	CASSQDLLNINGEQFF
-	many	TRBV28	TRBJ1-6	TGTGCCAGCAGTTTTCAGCCAGCGTCCGTCACCCTCCACTTT	CASSFQPASVTLHF
-	many	TRBV20-1	TRBJ1-6	TGCAGTGCTAGAAGCTTGCAGAACTATAATTCACCCCTCCACTTT	CSARSLQNYNSPLHF
-	few	TRBV7-9	TRBJ2-1	TGTGCCAGCAGCAGTACTGAGTCCGTTGAGCAGTTCTTC	CASSSTESVEQFF
-	-	TRBV4-3	TRBJ2-3	TGCGCCAGCAGCCTACAACACGAAATTAGCACAGATACGCAGTATTTT	CASSLQHEISTDTQYF
TRBD2	many	TRBV7-2	TRBJ2-3	TGTGCCAGCAGCTCGGGACTAGCGGGAAGAACAGATACGCAGTATTTT	CASSSGLAGRTDTQYF
-	many	TRBV7-6	TRBJ1-4	TGTGCCAGCAGCAGCGAGGGGACCCCTGCAACTAATGAAAAACTGTTTTTT	CASSSEGTPATNEKLFF
-	many	TRBV7-2	TRBJ2-7	TGTGCCAGCAGCCCCACCTTAGGCGAGCAGTACTTC	CASSPTLGEQYF
-	few	TRBV27	TRBJ1-6	TGTGCCAGCAGTCCGGGGGCTAATTCACCCCTCCACTTT	CASSPGANSPLHF
-	many	TRBV7-7	TRBJ2-1	TGTGCCAGCAGCTTAGCTGGTAGCCGTGAGCAGTTCTTC	CASSLAGSREQFF
-	many	TRBV5-1	TRBJ1-4	TGCGCCAGCAGCCATTTCAGGGGACCAAATGAAAAACTGTTTTTT	CASSHFRGPNEKLFF
-	few	TRBV15	TRBJ2-3	TGTGCCACCAGCAGAGGAGGCGGGAGCACAGATACGCAGTATTTT	CATSRGGGSTDTQYF
-	many	TRBV29-1	TRBJ1-2	TGCAGCGTTTGGTGGCCAGGGGAGGAAATTGGCTACACCTTC	CSVWWPGEEIGYTF
-	few	TRBV29-1	TRBJ1-3	TGCAGCGTTGAAGATCGACTGACAGCCTCTGGAAACACCATATATTTT	CSVEDRLTASGNTIYF
TRBD2	few	TRBV19	TRBJ2-2	TGTGCCAGTAGTACAGTTGTGCAGATTCTGACTAGCGGGAGTTACACCGGGGAGCTGTTTTTT	CASSTVVQILTSGSYTGELFF
-	many	TRBV12-3/TRBV12-4	TRBJ1-4	TGTGCCAGCAGTTTACACCCGGGACCCCGAGTGTTTTTT	CASSLHPGPRVFF
TRBD1	few	TRBV5-4	TRBJ1-5	TGTGCCAGCAGCTGGGGACAGGACCAGCCCCAGCATTTT	CASSWGQDQPQHF
-	many	TRBV3-1	TRBJ2-1	TGTGCCAGCAGCCATCTCCATAGGGCCGGACCATTAAATGAGCAGTTCTTC	CASSHLHRAGPLNEQFF
-	-	TRBV9	TRBJ2-3	TGTGCCAGCAGCGTAGCGGCCCTAACAGATACGCAGTATTTT	CASSVAALTDTQYF
TRBD1	many	TRBV6-5	TRBJ1-5	TGTGCCAGCAGTACAGACAGGGGACTTAATCAGCCCCAGCATTTT	CASSTDRGLNQPQHF
TRBD2	few	TRBV20-1	TRBJ2-7	TGCAGTGCTAGAGGACTAGCTCAGTACGAGCAGTACTTC	CSARGLAQYEQYF
TRBD2	many	TRBV6-2/TRBV6-3	TRBJ2-7	TGTGCCAGCAGTGGCGGGACTAGCGGGGACGAGCAGTACTTC	CASSGGTSGDEQYF
-	many	TRBV10-3	TRBJ2-5	TGTGCCATCAGGACGGCTCAAGAGACCCAGTACTTC	CAIRTAQETQYF
-	many	TRBV29-1	TRBJ2-1	TGCAGCGTTGAAGATCCGAGATATGGCGGCAATGAGCAGTTCTTC	CSVEDPRYGGNEQFF
-	-	TRBV5-4	TRBJ2-7	TGTGCCAGCAGCTTTGGAGGCGCAGGACTCACCTACGAGCAGTGCTTC	CASSFGGAGLTYEQCF
-	-	TRBV12-3/TRBV12-4	TRBJ1-4	TGTGCCAGCAGTTTTTCAATCGGGGCAGGGGAAAAACTGTTTTTT	CASSFSIGAGEKLFF
TRBD2	-	TRBV7-2	TRBJ2-1	TGTGCCAGCAGCCAGACTAGCGGGAAACTCAATGAGCAGTTCTTC	CASSQTSGKLNEQFF
TRBD1	few	TRBV27	TRBJ1-4	TGTGCCAGCAGTAAACAGGGGGCCTTAGAAAAACTGTTTTTT	CASSKQGALEKLFF
-	many	TRBV20-1	TRBJ1-2	TGCAGTGCTAGAGAAAGGAGAGGGGCAAGCGATGGCTACACCTTC	CSARERRGASDGYTF
-	many	TRBV7-2	TRBJ2-2	TGTGCCAGCAGCTTAGACGGCTGGGGCACCGGGGAGCTGTTTTTT	CASSLDGWGTGELFF
TRBD2	many	TRBV12-3/TRBV12-4	TRBJ2-7	TGTGCCAGCAGTTTAGATGCGGGAGGGACCTACGAGCAGTACTTC	CASSLDAGGTYEQYF
-	-	TRBV7-8	TRBJ2-1	TGTGCCAGCAGCTTAGCTTGGGGTATCTCCTACAATGAGCAGTTCTTC	CASSLAWGISYNEQFF
-	many	TRBV6-1	TRBJ1-3	TGTGCCAGCAGTGAAGGGGGGTCTGGAAACACCATATATTTT	CASSEGGSGNTIYF